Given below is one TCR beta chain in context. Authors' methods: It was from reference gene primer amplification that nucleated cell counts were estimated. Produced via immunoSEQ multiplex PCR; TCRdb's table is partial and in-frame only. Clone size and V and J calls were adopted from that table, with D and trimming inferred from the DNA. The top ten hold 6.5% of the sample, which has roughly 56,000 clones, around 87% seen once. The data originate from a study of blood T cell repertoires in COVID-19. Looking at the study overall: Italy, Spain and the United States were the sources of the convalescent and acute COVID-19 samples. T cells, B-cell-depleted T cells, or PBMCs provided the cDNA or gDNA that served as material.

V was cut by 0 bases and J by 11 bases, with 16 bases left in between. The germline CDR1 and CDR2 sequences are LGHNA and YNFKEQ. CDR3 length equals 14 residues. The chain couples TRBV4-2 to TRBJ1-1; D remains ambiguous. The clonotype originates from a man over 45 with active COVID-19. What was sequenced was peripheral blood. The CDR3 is CASSQDILGRVAFF. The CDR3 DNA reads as TGTGCCAGCAGCCAAGACATCTTGGGGAGGGTTGCTTTCTTT.